This TCR beta chain was retrieved from a study of T-cell memory formation after mild COVID-19. This CDR3 has 16 residues. V lost 5 bases, J lost 3 bases, and 16 bases lay in between. Germline V gene data show CDR1 as SGHVS and CDR2 as FNYEAQ. TCR alpha and TCR beta cDNA libraries with sample barcodes and UMIs came from 5'RACE using constant-segment primers. TCRdb redid the calling of the 5' RACE reads with MiXCR, one entry per CDR3 protein. Of 85,000 to 120,000 distinct CDR3 sequences listed, 15% to 20% are singletons. Source material: PBMCs or a T cell subset sorted from them (not recorded which). This chain joins TRBV7-6 and TRBJ1-4; the D gene is possibly TRBD1 (6 bases). This sequence was found in an adult woman who had mild COVID-19 (a few samples of this study predate the infection). Cell type and time point are not known. This chain's CDR3 is CASSHRGGGANEKLFF. The CDR3 DNA reads TGTGCCAGCAGCCATCGAGGGGGGGGAGCTAATGAAAAACTGTTTTTT. Filled out from reference TRBV7-6 and TRBJ1-4, the complete variable domain reads GAGVSQSPRYKVTKRGQDVALRCDPISGHVSLYWYRQALGQGPEFLTYFNYEAQQDKSGLPNDRFSAERPEGSISTLTIQRTEQRDSAMYRCASSHRGGGANEKLFFGSGTQLSVL.